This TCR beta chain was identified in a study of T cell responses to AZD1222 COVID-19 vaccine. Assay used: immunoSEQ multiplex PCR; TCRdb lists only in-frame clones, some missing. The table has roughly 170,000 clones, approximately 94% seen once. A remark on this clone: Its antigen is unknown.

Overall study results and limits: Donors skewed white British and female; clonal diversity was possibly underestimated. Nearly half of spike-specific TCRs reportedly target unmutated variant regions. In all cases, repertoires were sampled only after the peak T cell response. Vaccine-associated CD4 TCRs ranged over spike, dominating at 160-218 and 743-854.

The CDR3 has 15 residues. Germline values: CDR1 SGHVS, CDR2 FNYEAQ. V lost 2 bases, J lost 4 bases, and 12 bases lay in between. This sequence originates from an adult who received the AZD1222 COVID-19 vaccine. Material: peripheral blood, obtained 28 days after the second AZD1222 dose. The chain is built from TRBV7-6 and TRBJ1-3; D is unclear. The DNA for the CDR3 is TGTGCCAGCAGCTTACGGGTTGAAGCCGGAAACACCATATATTTT. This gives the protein CASSLRVEAGNTIYF. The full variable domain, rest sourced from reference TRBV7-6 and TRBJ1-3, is GAGVSQSPRYKVTKRGQDVALRCDPISGHVSLYWYRQALGQGPEFLTYFNYEAQQDKSGLPNDRFSAERPEGSISTLTIQRTEQRDSAMYRCASSLRVEAGNTIYFGEGSWLTVV.